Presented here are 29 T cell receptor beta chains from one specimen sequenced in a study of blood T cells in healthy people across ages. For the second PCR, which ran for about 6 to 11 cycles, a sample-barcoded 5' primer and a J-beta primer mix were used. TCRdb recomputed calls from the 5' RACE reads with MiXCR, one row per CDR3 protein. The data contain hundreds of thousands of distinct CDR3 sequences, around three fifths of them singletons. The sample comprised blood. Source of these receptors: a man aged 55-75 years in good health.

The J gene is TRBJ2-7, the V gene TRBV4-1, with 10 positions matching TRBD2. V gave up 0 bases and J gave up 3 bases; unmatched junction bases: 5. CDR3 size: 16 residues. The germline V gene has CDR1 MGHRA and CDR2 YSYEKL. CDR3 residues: CASSQEKRGGDYEQYF. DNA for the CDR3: TGCGCCAGCAGCCAAGAAAAGCGGGGGGGCGACTACGAGCAGTACTTC.

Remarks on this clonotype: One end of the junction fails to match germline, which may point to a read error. Written as DNA, the CDR3 is TGTGCCAGCAGCCATGGGACTAAACCCGGGGAACTGTTTTTT. Amino acids: CASSHGTKPGELFF. The chain is built from TRBV3-1 and TRBJ2-2; the match to TRBD2 covers 7 bases. Germline lookup yields CDR1 LGHDT and CDR2 YNNKEL (reference sequence). CDR3 size: 14 residues. The full variable domain, its missing parts supplied by reference TRBV3-1 and TRBJ2-2, is DTAVSQTPKYLVTQMGNDKSIKCEQNLGHDTMYWYKQDSKKFLKIMFSYNNKELIINETVPNRFSPKSPDKAHLNLHINSLELGDSAVYFCASSHGTKPGELFFGEGSRLTVL.

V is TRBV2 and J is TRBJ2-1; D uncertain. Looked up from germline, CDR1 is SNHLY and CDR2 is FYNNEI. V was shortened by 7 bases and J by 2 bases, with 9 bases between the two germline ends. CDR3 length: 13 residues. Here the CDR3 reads CASTLDTYNEQFF. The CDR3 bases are TGTGCCAGCACCTTAGACACCTACAATGAGCAGTTCTTC.

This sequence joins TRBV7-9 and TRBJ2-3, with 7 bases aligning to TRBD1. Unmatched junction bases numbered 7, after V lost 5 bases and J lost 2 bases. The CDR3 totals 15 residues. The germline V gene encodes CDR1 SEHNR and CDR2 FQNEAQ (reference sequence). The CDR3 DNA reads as TGTGCCAGCAGCCACCGGGACAGTGTCACAGATACGCAGTATTTT. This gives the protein CASSHRDSVTDTQYF.

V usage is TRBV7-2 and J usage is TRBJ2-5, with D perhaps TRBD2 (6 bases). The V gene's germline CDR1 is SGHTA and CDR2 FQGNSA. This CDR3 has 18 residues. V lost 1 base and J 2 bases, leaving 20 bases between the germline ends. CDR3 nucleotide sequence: TGTGCCAGCAGCTTAGGTGGCGGGGCAGGGCCCATGCAAGAGACCCAGTACTTC. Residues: CASSLGGGAGPMQETQYF.

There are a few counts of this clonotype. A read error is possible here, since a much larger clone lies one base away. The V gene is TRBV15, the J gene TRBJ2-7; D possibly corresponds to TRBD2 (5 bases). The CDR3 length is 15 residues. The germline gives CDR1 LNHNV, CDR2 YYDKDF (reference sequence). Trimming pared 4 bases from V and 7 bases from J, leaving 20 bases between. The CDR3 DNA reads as TGTGCCACCAGCATCAATAGCGCGGTCTACAATGAGCAGTACTTC. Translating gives CATSINSAVYNEQYF.

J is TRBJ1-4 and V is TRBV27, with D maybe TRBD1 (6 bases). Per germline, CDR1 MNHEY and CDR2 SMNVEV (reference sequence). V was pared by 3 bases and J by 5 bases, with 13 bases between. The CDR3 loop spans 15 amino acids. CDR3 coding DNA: TGTGCCAGCAGTTTGAACAGGGCGGGGAATGAAAAACTGTTTTTT. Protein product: CASSLNRAGNEKLFF.

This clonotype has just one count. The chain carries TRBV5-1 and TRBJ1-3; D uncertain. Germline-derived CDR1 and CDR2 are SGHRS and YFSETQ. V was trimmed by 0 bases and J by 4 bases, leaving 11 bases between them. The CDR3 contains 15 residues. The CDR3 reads CASSLVGMAGNTIYF. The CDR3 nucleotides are TGCGCCAGCAGCTTGGTTGGGATGGCCGGAAACACCATATATTTT.

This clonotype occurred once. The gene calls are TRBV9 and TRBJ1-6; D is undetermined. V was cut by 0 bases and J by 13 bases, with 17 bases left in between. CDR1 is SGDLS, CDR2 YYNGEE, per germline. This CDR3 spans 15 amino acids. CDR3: CASSVGDSHGSPLHF. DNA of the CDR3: TGTGCCAGCAGCGTAGGAGACTCACACGGGTCGCCCCTCCACTTT.

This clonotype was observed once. The CDR3 sequence: CASSELADLGVYEQYF. The CDR3 region has the DNA TGTGCCAGCAGTGAATTGGCCGATCTTGGAGTCTACGAGCAGTACTTC. This sequence joins TRBV6-1 and TRBJ2-7; D is ambiguous. In germline, CDR1 is MNHNS, CDR2 SASEGT. The CDR3 has 16 residues. V shed 2 bases and J shed 3 bases, with 17 bases lying between them.

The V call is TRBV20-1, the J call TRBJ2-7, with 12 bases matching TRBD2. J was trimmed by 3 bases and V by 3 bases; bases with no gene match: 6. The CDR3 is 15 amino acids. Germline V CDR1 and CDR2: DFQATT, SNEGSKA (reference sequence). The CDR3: CSASIPSGGVYEQYF. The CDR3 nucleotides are TGCAGTGCTAGCATACCTAGCGGGGGGGTCTACGAGCAGTACTTC.

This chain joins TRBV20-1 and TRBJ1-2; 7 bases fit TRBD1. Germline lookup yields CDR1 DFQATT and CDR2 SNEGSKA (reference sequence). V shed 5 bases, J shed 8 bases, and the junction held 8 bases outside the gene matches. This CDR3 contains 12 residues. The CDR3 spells CSAQRTGGGYTF. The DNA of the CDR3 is TGCAGTGCTCAACGGACAGGAGGAGGCTACACCTTC.

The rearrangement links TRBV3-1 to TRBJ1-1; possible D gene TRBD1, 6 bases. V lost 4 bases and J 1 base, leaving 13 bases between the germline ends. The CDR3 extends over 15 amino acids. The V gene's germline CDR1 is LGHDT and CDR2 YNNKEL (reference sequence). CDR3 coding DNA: TGTGCCAGCAGCCCCCTCAGGGGAACGAACACTGAAGCTTTCTTT. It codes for CASSPLRGTNTEAFF.

The CDR3 spells CAISDSTSGGYNEQFF. DNA for the CDR3: TGTGCCATCAGTGATTCAACTAGCGGGGGATACAATGAGCAGTTCTTC. The chain has TRBV10-3 and TRBJ2-1; TRBD2 agrees at 11 bases. Germline values: CDR1 ENHRY, CDR2 SYGVKD. The ends lost 3 bases at V and 4 bases at J; junction bases unmatched: 5. The CDR3 length is 16 residues.

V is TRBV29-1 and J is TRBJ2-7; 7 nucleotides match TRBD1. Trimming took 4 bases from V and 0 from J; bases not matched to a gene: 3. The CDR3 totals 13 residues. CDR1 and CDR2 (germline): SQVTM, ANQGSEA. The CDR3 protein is CSVGGTDSYEQYF. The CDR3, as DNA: TGCAGCGTTGGAGGGACAGACTCCTACGAGCAGTACTTC.

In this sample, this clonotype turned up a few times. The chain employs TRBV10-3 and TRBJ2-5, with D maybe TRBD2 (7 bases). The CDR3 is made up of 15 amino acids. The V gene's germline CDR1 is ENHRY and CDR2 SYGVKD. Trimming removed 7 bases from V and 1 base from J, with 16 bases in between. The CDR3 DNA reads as TGTGCCATCAACCTCGGCGGGGGCCCCCAAGAGACCCAGTACTTC. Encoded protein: CAINLGGGPQETQYF.

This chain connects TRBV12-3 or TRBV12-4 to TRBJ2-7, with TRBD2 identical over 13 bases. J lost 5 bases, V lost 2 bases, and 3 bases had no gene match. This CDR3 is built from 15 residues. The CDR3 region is CASSLTSGGANEQYF. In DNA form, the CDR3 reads TGTGCCAGCAGTTTAACTAGCGGGGGGGCCAACGAGCAGTACTTC.

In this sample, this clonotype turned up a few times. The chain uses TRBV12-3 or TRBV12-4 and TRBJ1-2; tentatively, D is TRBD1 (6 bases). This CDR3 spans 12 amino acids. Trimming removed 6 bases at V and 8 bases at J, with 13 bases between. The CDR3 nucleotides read TGTGCCAGCAGCGGACAGTGGAAGGGCTACACCTTC. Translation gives CASSGQWKGYTF.

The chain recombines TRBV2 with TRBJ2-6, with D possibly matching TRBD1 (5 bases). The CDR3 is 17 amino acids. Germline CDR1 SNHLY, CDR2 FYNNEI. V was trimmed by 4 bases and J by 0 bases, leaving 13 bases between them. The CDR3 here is CASSVYRPSSGANVLTF. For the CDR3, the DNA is TGTGCCAGCAGTGTCTACAGGCCGAGCTCTGGGGCCAACGTCCTGACTTTC.

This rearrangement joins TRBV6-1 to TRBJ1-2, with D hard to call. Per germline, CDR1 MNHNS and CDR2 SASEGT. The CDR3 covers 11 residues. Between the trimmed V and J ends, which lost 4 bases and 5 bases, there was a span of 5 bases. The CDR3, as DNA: TGTGCCAGCAGTGCCAGATATGGCTACACCTTC. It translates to CASSARYGYTF.

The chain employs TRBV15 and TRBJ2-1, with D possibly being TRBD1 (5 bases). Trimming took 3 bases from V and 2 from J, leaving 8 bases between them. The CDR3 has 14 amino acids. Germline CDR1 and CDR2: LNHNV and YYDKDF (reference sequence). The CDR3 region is CATSSREAYNEQFF. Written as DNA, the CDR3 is TGTGCCACCAGCAGCAGGGAAGCCTACAATGAGCAGTTCTTC.

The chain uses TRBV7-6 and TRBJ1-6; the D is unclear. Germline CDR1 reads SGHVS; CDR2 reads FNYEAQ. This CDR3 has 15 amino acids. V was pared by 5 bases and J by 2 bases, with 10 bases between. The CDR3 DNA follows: TGTGCCAGCAGCCAACGAATTACCTATAATTCACCCCTCCACTTT. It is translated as CASSQRITYNSPLHF. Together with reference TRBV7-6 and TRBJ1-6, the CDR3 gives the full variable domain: GAGVSQSPRYKVTKRGQDVALRCDPISGHVSLYWYRQALGQGPEFLTYFNYEAQQDKSGLPNDRFSAERPEGSISTLTIQRTEQRDSAMYRCASSQRITYNSPLHFGNGTRLTVT.

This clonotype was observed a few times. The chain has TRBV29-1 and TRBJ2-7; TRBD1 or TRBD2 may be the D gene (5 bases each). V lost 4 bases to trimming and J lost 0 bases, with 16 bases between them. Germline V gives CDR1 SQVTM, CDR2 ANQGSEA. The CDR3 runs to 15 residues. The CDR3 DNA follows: TGCAGCGTTGTCCTTGCGGCAGGGAGCTCCTACGAGCAGTACTTC. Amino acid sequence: CSVVLAAGSSYEQYF.

DNA for the CDR3: TGTGCCAGCAGTTACGGGACATCTGAAAAACTGTTTTTT. Translated: CASSYGTSEKLFF. The J gene is TRBJ1-4, the V gene TRBV6-5, with a possible D match to TRBD1 (6 bases). The CDR3 is 13 amino acids. From germline, CDR1 is MNHEY and CDR2 SVGAGI. Trimming stripped 2 bases from V and 7 bases from J, with 8 bases between.

The CDR3 loop reads CATLSGTEQYF. CDR3 DNA: TGTGCCACCTTGTCGGGGACCGAGCAGTACTTC. The chain links TRBV10-3 to TRBJ2-7; either TRBD1 or TRBD2 may fit D (5 bases each). The germline V gene has CDR1 ENHRY and CDR2 SYGVKD. The CDR3 contains 11 residues. V was cut by 10 bases and J by 6 bases, with 13 bases left in between.

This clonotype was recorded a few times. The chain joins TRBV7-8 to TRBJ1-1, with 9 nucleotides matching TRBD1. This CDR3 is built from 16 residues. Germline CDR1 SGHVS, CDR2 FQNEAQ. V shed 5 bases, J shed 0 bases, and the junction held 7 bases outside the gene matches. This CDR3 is CASSPGQGTLNTEAFF. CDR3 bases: TGTGCCAGCAGCCCCGGACAGGGGACCTTGAACACTGAAGCTTTCTTT. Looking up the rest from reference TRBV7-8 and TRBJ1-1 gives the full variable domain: GAGVSQSPRYKVAKRGQDVALRCDPISGHVSLFWYQQALGQGPEFLTYFQNEAQLDKSGLPSDRFFAERPEGSVSTLKIQRTQQEDSAVYLCASSPGQGTLNTEAFFGQGTRLTVV.

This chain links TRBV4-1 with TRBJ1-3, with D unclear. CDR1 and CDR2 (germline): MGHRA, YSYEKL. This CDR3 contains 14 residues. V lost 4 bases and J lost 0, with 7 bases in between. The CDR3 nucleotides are TGCGCCAGCAGCCCTCAAATCTCTGGAAACACCATATATTTT. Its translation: CASSPQISGNTIYF.

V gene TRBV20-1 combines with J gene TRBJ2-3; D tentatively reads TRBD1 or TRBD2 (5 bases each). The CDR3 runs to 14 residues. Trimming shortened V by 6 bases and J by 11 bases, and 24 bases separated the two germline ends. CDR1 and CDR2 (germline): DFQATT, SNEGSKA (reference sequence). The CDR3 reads CSAPLRGETGEQYF. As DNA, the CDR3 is TGCAGTGCCCCTTTAAGGGGAGAAACCGGGGAGCAGTATTTT.

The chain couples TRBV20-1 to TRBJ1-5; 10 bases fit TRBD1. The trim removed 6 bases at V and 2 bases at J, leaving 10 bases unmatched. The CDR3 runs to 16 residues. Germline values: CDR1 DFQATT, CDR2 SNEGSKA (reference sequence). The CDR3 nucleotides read TGCAGTGCCCGCCGTTGGGACAGGGGTGGCAATCAGCCCCAGCATTTT. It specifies CSARRWDRGGNQPQHF.